What follows are 6 T cell receptor beta chains derived from one specimen sequenced in a study of T-cell memory formation after mild COVID-19. TCRdb redid the calling of the 5' RACE reads with MiXCR, one entry per CDR3 protein. The data show about 33,000 distinct CDR3 sequences, around a fifth seen once. Specimen: PBMCs or a T cell subset sorted from them (not recorded which). Receptors were obtained from an adult who had mild COVID-19 (a few samples of this study predate the infection). Cell type and time point are not known.

In its sample, this clonotype was seen many times. The chain has TRBV4-2 and TRBJ2-3, with D perhaps matching TRBD2 (7 bases). This CDR3 comprises 14 residues. The germline V and J ends were trimmed by 4 bases and 2 bases, with 10 bases remaining between them. Germline lookup yields CDR1 LGHNA and CDR2 YNFKEQ. The CDR3 sequence: CASSRGGATDTQYF. The CDR3 DNA sequence: TGTGCCAGCAGCCGGGGGGGCGCCACAGATACGCAGTATTTT.

At least ten counts were recorded for this clonotype. This chain links TRBV18 with TRBJ1-4; no firm D call. The CDR3 is 14 amino acids. CDR1 and CDR2 from the germline V gene are KGHSH and LQKENI. The V end lost 4 bases, the J end lost 8 bases, and 14 bases lay between the germline ends. The CDR3: CASSLFRGGEKLFF. CDR3 bases: TGTGCCAGCTCACTCTTCCGAGGCGGGGAAAAACTGTTTTTT.

This clonotype was counted ten times or more. The chain joins TRBV7-9 to TRBJ2-5; TRBD2 might be the D (6 bases). The V end lost 5 bases, the J end lost 2 bases, and 15 bases lay between the germline ends. From germline, CDR1 is SEHNR and CDR2 FQNEAQ (reference sequence). There are 15 residues in the CDR3. The CDR3 loop is CASSPKTRLQETQYF. The CDR3 DNA is TGTGCCAGCAGCCCCAAGACTAGGCTACAAGAGACCCAGTACTTC.

This clonotype showed up many times. The CDR3 is CASSRRHQETQYF. Here the CDR3 DNA reads TGCGCCAGCAGCAGGAGACATCAAGAGACCCAGTACTTC. V and J are TRBV5-1 and TRBJ2-5; D gene unclear. Germline V gene sequence: CDR1 SGHRS, CDR2 YFSETQ. The CDR3 has 13 amino acids. Trimming stripped 4 bases from V and 2 bases from J, with 9 bases between.

The V call is TRBV7-2, the J call TRBJ1-3; TRBD1 aligns across 8 bases. V was clipped by 4 bases and J by 1 base; unmatched bases: 6. The CDR3 length is 16 residues. Germline V lookup: CDR1 SGHTA, CDR2 FQGNSA. CDR3 protein: CASSWTGTGSGNTIYF. DNA of the CDR3: TGTGCCAGCAGCTGGACCGGGACAGGTTCTGGAAACACCATATATTTT.

This clonotype was seen at least ten times. This chain joins TRBV7-9 and TRBJ2-7; D unresolved. V was cut by 5 bases and J by 3 bases, with 5 bases left in between. CDR3 length equals 11 residues. Germline lookup yields CDR1 SEHNR and CDR2 FQNEAQ (reference sequence). In nucleotides, the CDR3 is TGTGCCAGCAGCGGGGTCTACGAGCAGTACTTC. Translated: CASSGVYEQYF.